Sequencing of this T cell receptor (beta chain) was carried out in a study of T cells in localized non-small cell lung cancer (dated by TCRdb to about 2020). In terms of the full investigation: T cell repertoires of 236 early-stage NSCLC patients were analyzed, with tumors being compared against uninvolved tumor-adjacent lungs. The cohort comprised some 240 treatment-naïve NSCLC patients with resected, localized lung tumors. Of the NSCLC patients, 129 were male and approximately 110 were female, and the mean age was approximately 66 years.

TCR beta CDR3 regions were sequenced from DNA using the immunoSEQ Assay. In the source study's methods: To compute T cell density, TCR beta template counts were normalized to usable DNA, which was estimated by amplifying housekeeping genes. Richness was estimated using the preseqR package, with extrapolation to 400,000 templates for PBMC samples and to 120,000 templates for tissue samples. Clonality was defined as one minus Pielou's evenness. To identify tissue-enriched TCRs, differential abundance testing was run on productive amino-acid clonotypes with a minimum total count of 5 and an alpha of 0.1. The Jaccard Index and the Morisita Overlap Index were used to quantify repertoire overlap between compartments. TCR beta CDR3s were clustered by GLIPH together with public tetramer-defined viral CDR3s, and at least three viral sequences plus V-gene enrichment were required for viral motifs. TCRdb holds this immuneACCESS table with in-frame rearrangements only. Some clones are missing; in checked studies, unresolved V genes explain under half, and the rest has no known cause. The DNA gave D and trimming, while V, J and clone size come from that table. This sample has 65,000 or so clones in its table, and roughly 79% of those were observed once. Under 5% of the sample is taken by the ten largest.

The CDR3 runs 14 amino acids, cysteine and phenylalanine included. Only the CDR3 portion is preserved as DNA: 42 bases, with reading frame beginning at the first base. Trimming removed 4 bases from V and 3 bases from J, leaving 10 bases between the germline ends. Via the germline V gene, CDR1 is SGHRS and CDR2 YFSETQ. In the case of this clone: Which antigen it targets is not known. It has no much larger one-base neighbor in the sample; base qualities were not kept.

The research as a whole found: Because the study design was exploratory, TCR variables were selected using unadjusted p-values without false-discovery rate correction. A median of roughly 60 of the top 100 tumor clones were detected in paired uninvolved adjacent lung, and around 27 of these tumor clones were also found among the top 100 clones of the paired uninvolved adjacent lung. Uninvolved tumor-adjacent lung showed the highest T cell clonality, higher than tumor, which suggests more focused antigenic responses in the adjacent lung. Higher T cell density in blood was associated with longer overall survival, whereas higher clonality in adjacent lung was associated with shorter survival. Multi-region tumor sequencing was not performed, so intratumor heterogeneity could not be excluded.

At diagnosis, peripheral blood, uninvolved tumor-adjacent lung and tumor were collected and were preserved as a mix of fresh-frozen and FFPE material. For TCR repertoire profiling, blood samples were analyzed as peripheral blood mononuclear cells. Source: PBMCs, taken before any cancer treatment. The sequence was obtained from a man between 35 and 75 years old with stage II lung adenocarcinoma. The sequence links TRBV5-1 to TRBJ2-2; the D gene is possibly TRBD1 or TRBD2, each agreeing over 5 bases. This receptor carries the CDR3 CASSRDGDTGELFF. The bases read TGCGCCAGCAGCCGGGACGGCGACACCGGGGAGCTGTTTTTT. Extended through the reference TRBV5-1 and TRBJ2-2 proteins, this CDR3 yields the full variable domain: KAGVTQTPRYLIKTRGQQVTLSCSPISGHRSVSWYQQTPGQGLQFLFEYFSETQRNKGNFPGRFSGRQFSNSRSEMNVSTLELGDSALYLCASSRDGDTGELFFGEGSRLTVL.